Listed below are T cell receptor beta chains from one sample, sequenced in a study of blood T cell repertoires in COVID-19. Repertoires were generated with immunoSEQ multiplex PCR, while TCRdb's copy carries only in-frame clones and drops some. The sample consists of about 250,000 clones, around four fifths of them appearing once. Sequencing was performed on peripheral blood. Receptors originate from a man of 80 years or more with acute or convalescent COVID-19. Both conserved end residues are part of each CDR3. Each record gives: V gene, clone size, J gene, D gene, CDR3 protein, CDR3 DNA. A D gene is named only where the DNA matches it firmly. Clone size is not always given. Where it is, it says once, few, many or a class for expanded clones.

>TRBV6-1|.|TRBJ1-6|.
CASSEVGLYNSPLHF
TGTGCCAGCAGTGAAGTGGGACTCTATAATTCACCCCTCCACTTT
>TRBV18|.|TRBJ2-7|.
CASSPRGSEEQYF
TGTGCCAGCTCACCAAGAGGATCGGAAGAGCAGTACTTC
>TRBV6-5|.|TRBJ1-1|TRBD1
CASSQRTGEVEAFF
TGTGCCAGCAGTCAAAGGACAGGCGAAGTGGAAGCTTTCTTT
>TRBV3-1/TRBV3-2|few|TRBJ2-1|.
CASSQALVSNEQFF
TGTGCCAGCAGCCAAGCGCTAGTATCCAATGAGCAGTTCTTC
>TRBV5-5|.|TRBJ2-2|.
CASSLGAGELFF
TGTGCCAGCAGCTTAGGGGCGGGGGAGCTGTTTTTT
>TRBV5-8|once|TRBJ1-6|TRBD1
CASTNTGGNSPLHF
TGTGCCAGCACCAACACAGGGGGCAATTCACCCCTCCACTTT
>TRBV5-1|.|TRBJ2-7|TRBD2
CASSSTSSGGSYEQYF
TGCGCCAGCAGCTCAACTTCTAGCGGGGGTTCCTACGAGCAGTACTTC
>TRBV25-1|.|TRBJ2-6|TRBD1
CASSESIGGGPGANVLTF
TGTGCCAGCAGTGAATCGATAGGGGGCGGGCCTGGGGCCAACGTCCTGACTTTC
>TRBV4-1|many|TRBJ1-1|.
CASSQDQGIIQAFF
TGCGCCAGCAGCCAAGATCAGGGGATTATCCAAGCTTTCTTT
>TRBV6-5|.|TRBJ1-2|TRBD1
CASSYLGRGNYGYTF
TGTGCCAGCAGTTACTTGGGCAGGGGGAACTATGGCTACACCTTC
>TRBV10-1|.|TRBJ2-1|TRBD2
CASSWTSSYNEQFF
TGCGCCAGCAGTTGGACTAGTTCCTACAATGAGCAGTTCTTC
>TRBV5-4|many|TRBJ2-7|.
CASQASSATYEQYF
TGTGCCAGCCAGGCATCTAGCGCCACATACGAGCAGTACTTC
>TRBV18|.|TRBJ2-7|.
CASSQISTEKYF
TGTGCCAGCTCACAGATATCGACAGAAAAGTACTTC
>TRBV4-1|.|TRBJ2-7|TRBD1
CASSRTEGAGEQYF
TGCGCCAGCAGCCGAACAGAGGGGGCTGGGGAGCAGTACTTC
>TRBV24-1|.|TRBJ1-2|TRBD1
CATSKGQARYTF
TGTGCCACCAGTAAAGGACAGGCGAGGTACACCTTC
>TRBV11-2|once|TRBJ2-3|TRBD2
CASRIAGGDTQYF
TGTGCCAGCAGAATAGCGGGAGGGGATACGCAGTATTTT
>TRBV6-5|.|TRBJ2-7|.
CASSLPGSILGEQYF
TGTGCCAGCAGTTTGCCAGGGTCGATTTTGGGCGAGCAGTACTTC
>TRBV28|.|TRBJ1-2|TRBD1
CASSPGQGARSYTF
TGTGCCAGCAGTCCCGGACAGGGGGCTAGGAGCTACACCTTC
>TRBV5-4|.|TRBJ1-6|.
CASSLGGASSYNSPLHF
TGTGCCAGCAGCTTGGGTGGGGCGAGCTCCTATAATTCACCCCTCCACTTT
>TRBV10-3|.|TRBJ2-1|TRBD2
CATILGLAGISYNEQFF
TGTGCCACAATCCTAGGACTAGCGGGGATCTCCTACAATGAGCAGTTCTTC
>TRBV4-2|.|TRBJ2-1|.
CASSRDQANEQFF
TGTGCCAGCAGCCGTGACCAGGCGAATGAGCAGTTCTTC
>TRBV5-1|.|TRBJ1-2|TRBD1
CASSTQGAYGYTF
TGCGCCAGCAGCACACAGGGGGCCTATGGCTACACCTTC
>TRBV6-1|.|TRBJ2-7|.
CASSDPGTYEQYF
TGTGCCAGCAGTGATCCGGGAACTTACGAGCAGTACTTC
>TRBV18|few|TRBJ2-3|.
CASSPPASRNTDTQYF
TGTGCCAGCTCACCACCGGCATCCCGAAACACAGATACGCAGTATTTT
>TRBV28|.|TRBJ2-7|TRBD1
CASSLAGQGYEQYF
TGTGCCAGCAGTTTAGCGGGACAGGGCTACGAGCAGTACTTC
>TRBV24-1|.|TRBJ1-2|.
CATSGGPYGYTF
TGTGCCACCAGTGGAGGGCCCTATGGCTACACCTTC
>TRBV5-1|.|TRBJ2-3|TRBD2
CASSLAGGRDTQYF
TGCGCCAGCAGCTTGGCGGGAGGGCGGGATACGCAGTATTTT
>TRBV14|few|TRBJ2-7|.
CASSQDQGLKSEQYF
TGTGCCAGCAGCCAAGATCAGGGTTTGAAAAGCGAGCAGTACTTC